This T cell receptor (beta chain) appears in the sequencing data of a study of T cells in Graves' hyperthyroidism and ophthalmopathy (dated 2019 in TCRdb). Notes on the research overall: Peripheral blood was sampled at the time of initial diagnosis, prior to any treatment. TCR Vbeta CDR3 sequencing of approximately 140 peripheral blood samples (more than 40 ophthalmopathy, about 80 hyperthyroidism and approximately 17 progressor patients) is reported in the paper. The study also compared thyroid tissue and blood T-cell repertoires from about six Graves' hyperthyroidism patients. TCR V-J signatures able to tell the groups apart were searched for in a discovery cohort of 90 to 100 patients, of whom over 40 had Graves' ophthalmopathy and roughly 57 had stable Graves' hyperthyroidism. The approximately 100 discovery patients were randomly split 7:3 into training and test sets. Prospective prediction of ophthalmopathy was tested in an independent validation cohort consisting of 18 to 20 hyperthyroidism patients and about 17 patients who later progressed to ophthalmopathy. After sampling, hyperthyroidism patients received methimazole starting at 30 mg daily, and ophthalmopathy patients received high-dose intravenous methylprednisolone.

Including the terminal cysteine and phenylalanine, the CDR3 comprises 13 residues. Just the 39-base CDR3 DNA is kept, in frame starting at base 1. V is clipped by 7 bases and J by 6 bases, and the sequence between their germline boundaries is 19 bases long. CDR1 DFQATT and CDR2 SNEGSKA are derived from the germline V gene (reference sequence). The TCR beta CDR3 regions were amplified from the RNA transcripts. The first round of RT-PCR for the TCR CDR3 was performed with the HTBI primer set and the Qiagen OneStep RT-PCR kit. Libraries were constructed in a second round of multiplex PCR, after which size selection and purification were performed. The libraries were sequenced on an Illumina HiSeq2000 using paired-end 100 bp reads. Turning to the authors' computational methods: Raw data were processed with SOAPnuke, discarding reads with adapters, uncalled bases, mean Phred below 15, or no exact constant-primer or identifier match. COPE v1.2.5 was used to merge the high-quality paired reads, and each unique nucleotide sequence was defined as a clonotype. Clonotypes were aligned to IMGT TRBV, TRBD and TRBJ reference segments using MiTCR v1.1. Only V-J combinations with frequency above 0.0001, covering roughly 99% of repertoires, were analysed. The TCS score was defined as F50 (clonal expansion) divided by E x V (chaos), with BLOSUM62-based TCRdist calculated between CDR3 peptides within each V-J. Welch's t-statistics and random forest reduced several hundred V-J features to roughly 13, which were used in a naive Bayes classifier (R e1071). In-frame beta chains were kept once TCRdb had trimmed the public reads at Q25 with fastp and called clones with MiXCR. A single entry per CDR3 protein holds the most common genes and DNA from its merged rows. The V and J calls, along with clone size, are taken from TCRdb and not from the paper's own processing. The sample records 350,000 or so distinct CDR3 sequences, 15% to 20% of which are singletons. Of the sample, about a sixth is held by the ten largest clones.

Ophthalmopathy patients had moderately to severely active disease, Clinical Activity Score of at least 3, NOSPECS grade of at least 4, and duration under 3 months. Any patient with an uncontrolled infection, another autoimmune disease, pregnancy or lactation was excluded. Diagnoses relied on clinical symptoms, serum thyroxine and TRAb, thyroid ultrasound and orbital computed tomography. PBMCs were separated from around 9.1 ml of fresh peripheral blood using Ficoll-Paque density gradient centrifugation. Total RNA was extracted with Trizol reagent, and quality was checked on an Agilent 2100 Bioanalyzer. This clonotype showed up many times. Its antigen has not been determined. Base qualities were left out, and no much larger clone turns up one base away. Study-wide findings and limitations: Most expanded thyroid clonotypes (frequency above 0.001) were also detected in blood, suggesting blood repertoires may reflect thyroid immune responses. Sample size was not statistically predetermined, and blinding of investigators to group allocation was not performed. In validation, the model predicted progression to ophthalmopathy a median of around 6.5 months before onset, with over 60% sensitivity and 72.22% specificity. A model built on a 13 V-J signature distinguished ophthalmopathy from stable hyperthyroidism, reaching 87.88% sensitivity and under 84% specificity in cross-validation and 80%/75% in testing.

The source is a middle-aged woman with Graves' ophthalmopathy. The sample taken for sequencing was blood. The sequence joins TRBV20-1 to TRBJ2-7, with the identity of the D gene unclear. The DNA is TGCAGTGGGGTAGGGCCTCAGGACGGCGAGCAGTACTTC. Translated, this is CSGVGPQDGEQYF.